The 5 T cell receptor beta chains below all came from one sample that was sequenced in a study of radiation and T cells in renal cell carcinoma. Time point described: blood 2 weeks post-SBRT. Treatment denoted: 15 Gy SBRT to primary tumor, nephrectomy 4 weeks later. Assay used: immunoSEQ multiplex PCR; TCRdb lists only in-frame clones, some missing. The data contain some 120,000 clones, about four fifths of them singletons. This specimen was blood, taken from a patient whose treatment included radiotherapy and nephrectomy. The receptors derive from a man aged 45 to 65 with renal cell carcinoma.

V gene TRBV30 combines with J gene TRBJ2-5; possible D gene TRBD1, 5 bases. The DNA end is more similar to TRBJ2-7, so the J call may be wrong. The CDR3 runs to 13 residues. Germline V gene sequence: CDR1 GTSNPN, CDR2 SVGIG (reference sequence). The chain's CDR3 is CAWSLAGNYEQYF. CDR3 nucleotide sequence: TGTGCCTGGAGCTTGGCAGGGAACTACGAGCAGTACTTC.

The chain recombines TRBV5-1 with TRBJ2-3; 7 bases fit TRBD2. The V and J ends lost 0 bases and 4 bases, in that order; junction bases with no gene match: 8. The CDR3 totals 16 residues. Germline loops: CDR1 SGHRS, CDR2 YFSETQ. The CDR3 spells CASSLGGLGGSDTQYF. CDR3 nucleotide sequence: TGCGCCAGCAGCTTGGGAGGACTAGGTGGGTCAGATACGCAGTATTTT.

This clone was found a few times. With a much larger clone just one base away, this may be a read error. Other DNA sequences within the sample encode an identical CDR3. The chain uses TRBV27 and TRBJ1-1; possibly TRBD1 for D (5 bases). Germline CDR1 is MNHEY and CDR2 is SMNVEV (reference sequence). This CDR3 contains 12 residues. V lost 4 bases and J 5 bases, leaving 8 bases between the germline ends. The CDR3 loop reads CASSSGGTEAFF. The CDR3 region has the DNA TGTGCCAGCAGTTCTGGGGGAACTGAAGCTTTCTTT.

The V and J genes are TRBV11-2 and TRBJ2-1; D ambiguous. V was clipped by 2 bases and J by 7 bases, with 3 bases between them. Germline V lookup: CDR1 SGHAT, CDR2 FQNNGV. CDR3 length: 11 residues. The CDR3 DNA is TGTGCCAGCAGCTTAACGAATGAGCAGTTCTTC. Translating it yields CASSLTNEQFF.

This sequence joins TRBV19 and TRBJ2-1, with D perhaps matching TRBD2 (5 bases). V was cut by 1 base and J by 8 bases, with 15 bases left in between. CDR3 size: 15 residues. Germline V gene data show CDR1 as LNHDA and CDR2 as SQIVND (reference sequence). The DNA for the CDR3 is TGTGCCAGTAGTATAGGTGCGATATCGGGGTATGAGCAGTTCTTC. Residues: CASSIGAISGYEQFF. The full variable domain, its missing parts supplied by reference TRBV19 and TRBJ2-1, is DGGITQSPKYLFRKEGQNVTLSCEQNLNHDAMYWYRQDPGQGLRLIYYSQIVNDFQKGDIAEGYSVSREKKESFPLTVTSAQKNPTAFYLCASSIGAISGYEQFFGPGTRLTVL.